This T cell receptor (beta chain) is drawn from a study of shared clonotypes between healthy human individuals. In the study overall: For every donor, three CD4 naive, three CD4 memory, two CD8 naive and one CD8 memory plates were used. The study's findings and limits: It was only blood that was sampled, and tissue repertoires likely differ.

Germline V gives CDR1 SNHLY, CDR2 FYNNEI. V gave up 5 bases and J gave up 9 bases; unmatched junction bases: 8. The CDR3 extends over 14 amino acids. Worth noting for this clone: Its antigen is still unknown.

TCRdb's copy holds only in-frame clones and misses some; the assay was immunoSEQ multiplex PCR. The sample has 1.6 million or so clones, just under 99% seen once; the top ten hold approximately 0.38%. The receptor comes from a man between 25 and 39 years old in good health. Sequencing was performed on naive CD4+ T cells sorted from blood. The sample's subset: CD45RA+ positively selected. V gene TRBV2 combines with J gene TRBJ2-1; 9 bases fit TRBD2. CDR3 protein: CASSSSGRRLEQFF. The DNA of the CDR3 is TGTGCCAGCAGTAGTAGCGGGAGACGGCTTGAGCAGTTCTTC.